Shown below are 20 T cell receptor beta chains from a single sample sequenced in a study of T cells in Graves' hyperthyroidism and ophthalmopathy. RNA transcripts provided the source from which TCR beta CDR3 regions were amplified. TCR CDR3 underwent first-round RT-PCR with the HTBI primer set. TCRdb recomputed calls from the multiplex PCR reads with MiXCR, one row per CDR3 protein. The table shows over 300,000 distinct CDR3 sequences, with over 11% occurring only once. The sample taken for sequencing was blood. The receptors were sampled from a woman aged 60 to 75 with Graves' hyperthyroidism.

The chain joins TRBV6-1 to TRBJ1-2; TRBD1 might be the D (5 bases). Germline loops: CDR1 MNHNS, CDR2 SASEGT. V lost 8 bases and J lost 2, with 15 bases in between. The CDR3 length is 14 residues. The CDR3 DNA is TGTGCCAGCCTCCCCTGGGGCAGCAACTATGGCTACACCTTC. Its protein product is CASLPWGSNYGYTF.

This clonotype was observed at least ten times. CDR3 sequence: CASTMAGNTQYF. CDR3 DNA: TGTGCCAGCACCATGGCAGGAAATACGCAGTATTTT. The V and J genes are TRBV12-3 or TRBV12-4 and TRBJ2-3, with D unresolved. The CDR3 length is 12 residues. Trimming cost V 7 bases and J 7 bases, with 12 bases left between them.

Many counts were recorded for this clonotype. Here the CDR3 reads CASSLSQVVSPLHF. The DNA for the CDR3 is TGTGCCAGCAGTTTATCTCAGGTTGTGTCACCCCTCCACTTT. The rearrangement joins TRBV12-3 or TRBV12-4 to TRBJ1-6; D is undetermined. The germline V and J ends were trimmed by 2 bases and 10 bases, with 12 bases remaining between them. This CDR3 spans 14 amino acids.

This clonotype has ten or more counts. The CDR3 loop reads CASSLLAGGADTQYF. The CDR3 coding sequence is TGTGCCAGCAGCTTACTGGCGGGGGGGGCAGATACGCAGTATTTT. The rearrangement uses TRBV7-2 and TRBJ2-3; 9 nucleotides match TRBD2. In germline, CDR1 is SGHTA, CDR2 FQGNSA. There are 15 residues in the CDR3. The ends lost 2 bases at V and 4 bases at J; junction bases unmatched: 4.

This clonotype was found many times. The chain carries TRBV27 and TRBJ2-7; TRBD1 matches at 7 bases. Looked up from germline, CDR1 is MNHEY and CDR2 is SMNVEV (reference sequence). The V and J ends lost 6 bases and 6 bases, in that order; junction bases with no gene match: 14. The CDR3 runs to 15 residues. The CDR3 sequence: CASSQDGTALREQYF. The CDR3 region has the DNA TGTGCCAGCAGCCAAGACGGGACAGCGCTGCGCGAGCAGTACTTC.

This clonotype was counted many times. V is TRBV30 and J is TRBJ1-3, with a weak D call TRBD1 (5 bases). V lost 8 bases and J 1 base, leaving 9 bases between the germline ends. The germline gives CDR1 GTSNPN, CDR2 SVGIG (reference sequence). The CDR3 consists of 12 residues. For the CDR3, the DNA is TGTGCCGGCACAGGATCTGGAAACACCATATATTTT. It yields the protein CAGTGSGNTIYF.

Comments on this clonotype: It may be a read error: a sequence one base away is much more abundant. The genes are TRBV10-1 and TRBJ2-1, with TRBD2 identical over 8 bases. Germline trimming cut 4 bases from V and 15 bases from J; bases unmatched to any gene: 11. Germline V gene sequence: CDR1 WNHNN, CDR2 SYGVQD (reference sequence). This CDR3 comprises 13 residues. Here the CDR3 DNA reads TGCGCCAGCAGTGTACCGGGGGGGTTGAAGCGGTTCTTC. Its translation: CASSVPGGLKRFF.

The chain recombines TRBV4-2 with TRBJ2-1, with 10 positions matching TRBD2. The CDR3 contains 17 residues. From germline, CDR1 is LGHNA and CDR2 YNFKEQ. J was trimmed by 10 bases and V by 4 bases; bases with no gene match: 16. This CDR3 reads CASSRLTSGPRVGEQFF. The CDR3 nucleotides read TGTGCCAGCAGCCGCCTGACTAGCGGGCCCAGAGTAGGGGAGCAGTTCTTC.

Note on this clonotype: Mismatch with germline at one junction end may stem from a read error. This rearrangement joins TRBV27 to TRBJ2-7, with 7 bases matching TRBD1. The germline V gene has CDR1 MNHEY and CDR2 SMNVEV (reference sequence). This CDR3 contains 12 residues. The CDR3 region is CAGSWTGVEQYF. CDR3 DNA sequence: TGTGCCGGCAGTTGGACAGGCGTCGAGCAGTACTTC.

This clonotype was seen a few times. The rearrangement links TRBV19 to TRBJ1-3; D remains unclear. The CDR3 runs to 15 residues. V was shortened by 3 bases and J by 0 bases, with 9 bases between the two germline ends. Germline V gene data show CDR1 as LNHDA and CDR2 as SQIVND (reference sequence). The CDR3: CASSMGWSSGNTIYF. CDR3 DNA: TGTGCCAGTAGTATGGGGTGGAGCTCTGGAAACACCATATATTTT.

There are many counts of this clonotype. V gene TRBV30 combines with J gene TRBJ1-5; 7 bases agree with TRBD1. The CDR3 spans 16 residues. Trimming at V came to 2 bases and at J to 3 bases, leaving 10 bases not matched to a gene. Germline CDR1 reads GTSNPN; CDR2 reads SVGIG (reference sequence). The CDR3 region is CAWSRGQAGLNQPQHF. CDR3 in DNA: TGTGCCTGGAGTCGAGGACAGGCGGGACTCAATCAGCCCCAGCATTTT.

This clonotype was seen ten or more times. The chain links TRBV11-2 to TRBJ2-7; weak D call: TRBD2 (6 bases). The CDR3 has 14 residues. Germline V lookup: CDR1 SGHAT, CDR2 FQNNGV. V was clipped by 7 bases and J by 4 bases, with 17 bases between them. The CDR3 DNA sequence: TGTGCCAGCAAGAGTCCCGGGAGATTATACGAGCAGTACTTC. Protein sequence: CASKSPGRLYEQYF. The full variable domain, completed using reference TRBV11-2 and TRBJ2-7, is EAGVAQSPRYKIIEKRQSVAFWCNPISGHATLYWYQQILGQGPKLLIQFQNNGVVDDSQLPKDRFSAERLKGVDSTLKIQPAKLEDSAVYLCASKSPGRLYEQYFGPGTRLTVT.

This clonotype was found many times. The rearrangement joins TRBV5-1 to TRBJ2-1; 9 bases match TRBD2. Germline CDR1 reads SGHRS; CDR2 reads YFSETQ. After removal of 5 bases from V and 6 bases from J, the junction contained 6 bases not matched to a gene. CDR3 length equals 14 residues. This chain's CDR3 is CASSKISGSNEQFF. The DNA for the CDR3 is TGCGCCAGCAGTAAAATTAGCGGGAGCAATGAGCAGTTCTTC.

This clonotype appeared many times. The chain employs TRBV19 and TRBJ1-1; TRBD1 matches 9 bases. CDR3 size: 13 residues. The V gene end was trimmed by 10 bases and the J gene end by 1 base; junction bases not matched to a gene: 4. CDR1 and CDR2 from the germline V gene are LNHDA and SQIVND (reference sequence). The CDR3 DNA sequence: TGTGCCACCCTGGACAGGGGGAACACTGAAGCTTTCTTT. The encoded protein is CATLDRGNTEAFF.

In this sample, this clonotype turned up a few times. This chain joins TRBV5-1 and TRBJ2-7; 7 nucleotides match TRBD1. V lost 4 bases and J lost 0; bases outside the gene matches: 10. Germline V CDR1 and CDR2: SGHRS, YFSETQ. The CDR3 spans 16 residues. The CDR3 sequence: CASSLRGLSSSYEQYF. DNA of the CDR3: TGCGCCAGCAGCCTTAGGGGGCTCTCAAGCTCCTACGAGCAGTACTTC.

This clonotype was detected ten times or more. CDR3 loop: CASSPRAGGLGNQPQHF. The DNA for the CDR3 is TGTGCCAGCTCACCACGTGCAGGGGGCTTGGGGAATCAGCCCCAGCATTTT. The chain carries TRBV18 and TRBJ1-5; TRBD1 aligns across 8 bases. The CDR3 is 17 amino acids. The germline V gene has CDR1 KGHSH and CDR2 LQKENI. The ends lost 1 base at V and 4 bases at J; junction bases unmatched: 9.

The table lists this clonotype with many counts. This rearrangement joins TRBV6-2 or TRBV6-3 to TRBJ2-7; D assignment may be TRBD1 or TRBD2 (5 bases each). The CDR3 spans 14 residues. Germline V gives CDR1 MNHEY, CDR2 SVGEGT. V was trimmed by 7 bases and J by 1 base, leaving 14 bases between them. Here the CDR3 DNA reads TGTGCCAGCAACCTCGGGACCCAGTCCTACGAGCAGTACTTC. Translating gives CASNLGTQSYEQYF.

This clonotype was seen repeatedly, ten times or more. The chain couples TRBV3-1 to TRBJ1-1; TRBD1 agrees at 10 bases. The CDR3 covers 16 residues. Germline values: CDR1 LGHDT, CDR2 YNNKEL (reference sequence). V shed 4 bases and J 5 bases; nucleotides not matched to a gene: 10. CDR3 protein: CASSPHGWTGGTEAFF. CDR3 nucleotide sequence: TGTGCCAGCAGCCCCCACGGGTGGACAGGGGGGACTGAAGCTTTCTTT.

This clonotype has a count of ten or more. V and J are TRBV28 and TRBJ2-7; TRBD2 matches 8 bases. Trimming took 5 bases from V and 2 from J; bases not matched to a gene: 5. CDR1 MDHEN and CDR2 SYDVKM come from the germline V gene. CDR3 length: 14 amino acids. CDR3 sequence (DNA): TGTGCCAGCAGTGTAACTAGCGGAGCCTACGAGCAGTACTTC. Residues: CASSVTSGAYEQYF. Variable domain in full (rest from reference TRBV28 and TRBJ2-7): DVKVTQSSRYLVKRTGEKVFLECVQDMDHENMFWYRQDPGLGLRLIYFSYDVKMKEKGDIPEGYSVSREKKERFSLILESASTNQTSMYLCASSVTSGAYEQYFGPGTRLTVT.

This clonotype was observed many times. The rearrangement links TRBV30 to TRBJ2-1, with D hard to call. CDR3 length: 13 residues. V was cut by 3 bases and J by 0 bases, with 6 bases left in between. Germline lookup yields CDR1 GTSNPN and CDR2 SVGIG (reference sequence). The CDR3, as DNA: TGTGCCTGGAGGGCCAGCTCCTACAATGAGCAGTTCTTC. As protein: CAWRASSYNEQFF.